Following are 27 T cell receptor beta chains from one sample sequenced in a study of T-cell memory formation after mild COVID-19. One entry per CDR3 protein results from TCRdb running MiXCR on the 5' RACE reads. The sample has approximately 350,000 distinct CDR3 sequences; 10% to 15% are singletons. The sample comprised PBMCs or a T cell subset sorted from them (not recorded which). The receptor source for this set is a man in his late teens or twenties who had mild COVID-19 (a few samples of this study predate the infection). Cell type and time point are not known.

Only a few counts were recorded for this clonotype. V gene TRBV20-1 combines with J gene TRBJ2-4, with D hard to call. V was shortened by 4 bases and J by 8 bases, with 12 bases between the two germline ends. Germline V gene sequence: CDR1 DFQATT, CDR2 SNEGSKA (reference sequence). This CDR3 is 12 amino acids long. The CDR3 DNA sequence: TGCAGTGCTACCATGGGCCTGGACATTCAGTACTTC. The encoded protein is CSATMGLDIQYF.

The rearrangement joins TRBV7-8 to TRBJ2-1; TRBD1 agrees at 11 bases. The CDR3 contains 15 residues. J lost 8 bases, V lost 7 bases, and 10 bases had no gene match. CDR1 and CDR2 (germline): SGHVS, FQNEAQ. CDR3 in amino acids: CASTPGTGGIHEQFF. The CDR3 bases are TGTGCCAGCACCCCCGGGACAGGGGGAATCCATGAGCAGTTCTTC. The full variable domain, its missing parts supplied by reference TRBV7-8 and TRBJ2-1, is GAGVSQSPRYKVAKRGQDVALRCDPISGHVSLFWYQQALGQGPEFLTYFQNEAQLDKSGLPSDRFFAERPEGSVSTLKIQRTQQEDSAVYLCASTPGTGGIHEQFFGPGTRLTVL.

The J gene is TRBJ1-2, the V gene TRBV4-3; 8 bases are a match to TRBD1. The ends lost 0 bases at V and 5 bases at J; junction bases unmatched: 5. Germline CDR1 LGHNA, CDR2 YSLEER. The CDR3 extends over 15 amino acids. CDR3 sequence (DNA): TGCGCCAGCAGCCAAGACACAGGGGGAAGGTATGGCTACACCTTC. Encoded protein: CASSQDTGGRYGYTF.

This chain uses TRBV14 with TRBJ1-1; weak D call: TRBD1 (6 bases). V was clipped by 1 base and J by 5 bases, with 14 bases between them. This CDR3 contains 15 residues. The germline gives CDR1 SGHDN, CDR2 FVKESK. The DNA for the CDR3 is TGTGCCAGCAGCCAAGTGGCAGGGGCGAGGACTGAAGCTTTCTTT. Its translation: CASSQVAGARTEAFF.

V and J are TRBV6-1 and TRBJ2-4; a weak D match, TRBD1 (5 bases). Germline V gene sequence: CDR1 MNHNS, CDR2 SASEGT. This CDR3 contains 13 residues. The V end lost 2 bases, the J end lost 7 bases, and 9 bases lay between the germline ends. This CDR3 reads CASSEQRGNIQYF. Here the CDR3 DNA reads TGTGCCAGCAGTGAACAAAGGGGTAACATTCAGTACTTC.

The rearrangement links TRBV5-1 to TRBJ2-3; no firm D call. The length of the CDR3 is 17 residues. In germline, CDR1 is SGHRS, CDR2 YFSETQ. V was pared by 1 base and J by 0 bases, with 15 bases between. Written as DNA, the CDR3 is TGCGCCAGCAGCTTGTATGTAAGCCAAACTAGCACAGATACGCAGTATTTT. Translating it yields CASSLYVSQTSTDTQYF.

This clonotype has only a few counts. As the CDR3 is not closed by the conserved phenylalanine or tryptophan, this likely results from a read error. J is TRBJ1-1 and V is TRBV28; D gene uncertain. Germline CDR1 and CDR2: MDHEN and SYDVKM. The V end lost 4 bases, the J end lost 0 bases, and 6 bases lay between the germline ends. The CDR3 has 13 amino acids. CDR3 DNA: TGTGCCAGCAGTTCTGTAATGAACACTGAAGCTTTCCTT. Translated: CASSSVMNTEAFL.

This clonotype came up a few times. The V and J genes are TRBV7-9 and TRBJ2-1; weak D call: TRBD1 (5 bases). Germline-derived CDR1 and CDR2 are SEHNR and FQNEAQ (reference sequence). Deletions cut 8 bases from V and 8 bases from J, with 13 bases between. CDR3 length equals 12 residues. The CDR3 is CASGALGDEQFF. The CDR3, as DNA: TGTGCCAGCGGGGCCCTAGGGGATGAGCAGTTCTTC.

This clonotype was recorded many times. The rearrangement uses TRBV20-1 and TRBJ1-6, with a weak D call TRBD1 (5 bases). V was clipped by 1 base and J by 13 bases, with 11 bases between them. The CDR3 runs 12 residues. The germline V gene has CDR1 DFQATT and CDR2 SNEGSKA (reference sequence). CDR3 DNA: TGCAGTGCTAGAGGGGGCGGCTTCCCCCTCCACTTT. Protein: CSARGGGFPLHF.

This clonotype turned up a few times. This rearrangement joins TRBV4-3 to TRBJ2-7; 9 nucleotides line up with TRBD1. CDR1 is LGHNA, CDR2 YSLEER, per germline. This CDR3 spans 16 amino acids. V was pared by 0 bases and J by 6 bases, with 9 bases of the junction left unmatched. The CDR3: CASSQEDRGPLGEQYV. DNA for the CDR3: TGCGCCAGCAGCCAAGAGGACAGGGGTCCCCTCGGCGAGCAGTACGTC.

This chain uses TRBV20-1 with TRBJ1-1; D might be TRBD1 (5 bases). The CDR3 covers 16 residues. Germline-derived CDR1 and CDR2 are DFQATT and SNEGSKA (reference sequence). Trimming pared 3 bases from V and 0 bases from J, leaving 17 bases between. As DNA, the CDR3 is TGCAGTGCTAGGGCTGTTGGATGGGGGGTGAACACTGAAGCTTTCTTT. It is translated as CSARAVGWGVNTEAFF.

This sequence joins TRBV5-1 and TRBJ1-5; TRBD1 matches 8 bases. The CDR3 runs to 14 residues. CDR1 SGHRS and CDR2 YFSETQ come from the germline V gene. Trimming cost V 5 bases and J 2 bases; bases outside gene matches: 3. The CDR3 DNA sequence: TGCGCCAGCAGGGAGGGACAGGGCAATCAGCCCCAGCATTTT. Protein product: CASREGQGNQPQHF. Supplemented by reference TRBV5-1 and TRBJ1-5, the full variable domain reads KAGVTQTPRYLIKTRGQQVTLSCSPISGHRSVSWYQQTPGQGLQFLFEYFSETQRNKGNFPGRFSGRQFSNSRSEMNVSTLELGDSALYLCASREGQGNQPQHFGDGTRLSIL.

This clonotype occurred a few times. The V and J genes are TRBV5-1 and TRBJ2-7; D remains unclear. Germline loops: CDR1 SGHRS, CDR2 YFSETQ. The CDR3 has 15 residues. Trimming cost V 4 bases and J 5 bases, with 19 bases left between them. As DNA, the CDR3 is TGCGCCAGCAGCCCTCGCCGAGGTGGAACCCACGAGCAGTACTTC. It codes for CASSPRRGGTHEQYF.

The chain carries TRBV18 and TRBJ1-5, with TRBD1 identical over 9 bases. Germline V gene data show CDR1 as KGHSH and CDR2 as LQKENI. Unmatched junction bases numbered 6, after V lost 3 bases and J lost 6 bases. The CDR3 spans 15 residues. The CDR3 sequence is CASSPGTGNRQPQHF. DNA for the CDR3: TGTGCCAGCTCACCGGGGACAGGGAACCGTCAGCCCCAGCATTTT.

This chain connects TRBV7-2 to TRBJ2-3; D remains unclear. The CDR3 totals 11 residues. V shed 1 base and J shed 7 bases, with 3 bases lying between them. The germline CDR1 and CDR2 sequences are SGHTA and FQGNSA. CDR3 coding DNA: TGTGCCAGCAGCTTAGGTCATACGCAGTATTTT. This sequence encodes CASSLGHTQYF.

This chain links TRBV10-1 with TRBJ2-2; 7 bases are a match to TRBD1. J gave up 6 bases and V 2 bases, and 3 bases lay outside the gene matches. CDR1 and CDR2 from the germline V gene are WNHNN and SYGVQD (reference sequence). The CDR3 consists of 14 residues. CDR3 nucleotide sequence: TGCGCCAGCAGTGAGCAGGGGGTTTCCGGGGAGCTGTTTTTT. Protein: CASSEQGVSGELFF.

The table lists this clonotype with a few counts. This chain links TRBV7-2 with TRBJ2-3; 7 nucleotides align to TRBD2. Germline CDR1 SGHTA, CDR2 FQGNSA. Losses at the gene ends were 3 bases for V and 4 bases for J; bases not matched to a gene: 7. The CDR3 spans 15 residues. The CDR3, as DNA: TGTGCCAGCAGCTTCTCAGCCCGGGGGGCAGATACGCAGTATTTT. This gives the protein CASSFSARGADTQYF.

This clonotype occurred a few times. One end of the junction fails to match germline, which may point to a read error. V gene TRBV6-5 combines with J gene TRBJ1-1, with no clear D. CDR3 size: 12 residues. Germline V gene data show CDR1 as MNHEY and CDR2 as SVGAGI. CDR3 loop: CASIGDGPDAFF. In DNA form, the CDR3 reads TGTGCCAGCATTGGGGATGGACCTGATGCTTTCTTT.

V gene TRBV6-1 combines with J gene TRBJ2-3; 13 bases line up with TRBD2. CDR3 size: 14 residues. CDR1 MNHNS and CDR2 SASEGT come from the germline V gene. V shed 6 bases, J shed 6 bases, and the junction held 3 bases outside the gene matches. As DNA, the CDR3 is TGTGCCAGCAGGACTAGCGGGGGGCCCGATACGCAGTATTTT. Encoded protein: CASRTSGGPDTQYF.

The rearrangement joins TRBV12-3 or TRBV12-4 to TRBJ2-7, with D perhaps TRBD1 or TRBD2 (5 bases each). Trimming took 6 bases from V and 4 from J, leaving 16 bases between them. The CDR3 spans 14 residues. The CDR3 region is CASSPGTHQYEQYF. CDR3 nucleotides: TGTGCCAGCAGCCCCGGGACGCATCAATACGAGCAGTACTTC.

This clonotype was detected many times. V usage is TRBV12-3 or TRBV12-4 and J usage is TRBJ2-3; 10 nucleotides match TRBD2. CDR3 length: 16 amino acids. V lost 4 bases to trimming and J lost 4 bases; unmatched junction nucleotides: 8. DNA of the CDR3: TGTGCCAGCAGTTCCCCCAGCGGGGGGGCCCCAGATACGCAGTATTTT. As protein: CASSSPSGGAPDTQYF.

The chain recombines TRBV6-2 or TRBV6-3 with TRBJ1-1; 7 bases align to TRBD1. CDR1 is MNHEY, CDR2 SVGEGT, per germline. The CDR3 has 14 residues. V shed 4 bases, J shed 4 bases, and the junction held 6 bases outside the gene matches. CDR3 DNA sequence: TGTGCCAGCAGTTCCCGGGACAGCTTCACTGAAGCTTTCTTT. Residues: CASSSRDSFTEAFF.

This clonotype counts as medium-sized (0.01 to 0.1%). This rearrangement joins TRBV4-1 to TRBJ1-2; 8 bases fit TRBD1. After removal of 4 bases from V and 8 bases from J, the junction contained 6 bases not matched to a gene. The germline gives CDR1 MGHRA, CDR2 YSYEKL. CDR3 length: 13 amino acids. CDR3 amino acids: CASSRDRGDGYTF. The CDR3, as DNA: TGCGCCAGCAGCCGCGACAGGGGTGACGGCTACACCTTC.

This clonotype has more than one count but fewer than ten. The chain carries TRBV18 and TRBJ2-5, with D tentatively TRBD1 or TRBD2 (6 bases each). Germline CDR1 is KGHSH and CDR2 is LQKENI. Trimming removed 4 bases at V and 4 bases at J, with 13 bases between. The CDR3 extends over 14 amino acids. For the CDR3, the DNA is TGTGCCAGCTCACTCGGCCGGGGGCGAGAGACCCAGTACTTC. It yields the protein CASSLGRGRETQYF.

This clonotype has only a few counts. The CDR3 loop reads CATLGQAADTQYF. CDR3 DNA sequence: TGTGCCACCTTGGGACAGGCGGCGGATACGCAGTATTTT. The chain recombines TRBV10-3 with TRBJ2-3, with 8 bases lining up with TRBD1. Germline V gives CDR1 ENHRY, CDR2 SYGVKD. J was trimmed by 6 bases and V by 10 bases; bases with no gene match: 9. The CDR3 length is 13 residues.

The CDR3 here is CASSLDSYLTGELFF. The CDR3 DNA reads as TGTGCCAGCAGTTTGGACTCCTACCTTACCGGGGAGCTGTTTTTT. The genes are TRBV12-3 or TRBV12-4 and TRBJ2-2; a weak D match, TRBD2 (5 bases). V shed 3 bases and J shed 5 bases, with 13 bases lying between them. This CDR3 is built from 15 residues.

This chain connects TRBV6-2 or TRBV6-3 to TRBJ1-5; tentative D call: TRBD1 (5 bases). CDR1 is MNHEY and CDR2 is SVGEGT in the germline V gene. This CDR3 region has 16 residues. V gave up 10 bases and J gave up 3 bases, with 22 bases separating them. The chain's CDR3 is CATSRDFDPHNQPQHF. CDR3 sequence (DNA): TGTGCCACCAGCCGGGACTTCGACCCCCACAATCAGCCCCAGCATTTT.